Listed below are T cell receptor beta chains from one sample, sequenced in a study of OX40 agonist ivuxolimab in advanced cancers. Profiling relied on immunoSEQ multiplex PCR, and the TCRdb table lists in-frame clones only, not all of them. Among 90,000 to 150,000 clones, 85% to 90% were seen once, and the ten largest hold around 0.55%. This sample comprised CD4+ or CD8+ T cells sorted from blood, obtained in a trial of the OX40 agonist ivuxolimab. The receptor source for this set is an adult with an advanced solid tumor such as melanoma, head and neck, liver or kidney cancer. The CDR3 runs from the conserved cysteine through the conserved F or W. D genes are given only for firm matches.

J gene | D gene | V gene | CDR3 protein | CDR3 DNA
TRBJ2-4 | - | TRBV11-2 | CASSFQAHGNIQYF | TGTGCCAGCAGCTTCCAGGCTCACGGTAACATTCAGTACTTC
TRBJ1-4 | TRBD1 | TRBV11-2 | CASSFGQARNEKLFF | TGTGCCAGCAGCTTCGGACAGGCTCGTAATGAAAAACTGTTTTTT
TRBJ1-3 | - | TRBV29-1 | CSVGTSSGNTIYF | TGCAGCGTGGGGACGAGCTCTGGAAACACCATATATTTT
TRBJ1-5 | TRBD1 | TRBV6-1 | CASSEGQGAGNQPQHF | TGTGCCAGCAGTGAAGGACAGGGGGCGGGCAATCAGCCCCAGCATTTT
TRBJ1-2 | - | TRBV29-1 | CSFSGVDYGYTF | TGCAGCTTCTCAGGGGTAGACTATGGCTACACCTTC
TRBJ1-2 | - | TRBV4-1 | CASSQEGSRGYGYTF | TGCGCCAGCAGCCAAGAAGGGTCCAGGGGCTATGGCTACACCTTC
TRBJ1-2 | - | TRBV5-6 | CASSLRMGASPNYGYTF | TGTGCCAGCAGCTTGAGGATGGGGGCATCACCCAACTATGGCTACACCTTC
TRBJ2-2 | - | TRBV25-1 | CASSPSRPTGELFF | TGTGCCAGCAGTCCTTCGCGTCCCACCGGGGAGCTGTTTTTT
TRBJ1-1 | TRBD1 | TRBV7-2 | CASSSPVGQGTLGSTEAFF | TGTGCCAGCAGCTCGCCCGTAGGACAGGGGACCTTAGGGAGCACTGAAGCTTTCTTT
TRBJ1-2 | TRBD1 | TRBV9 | CASSSRDRGRGYTF | TGTGCCAGCAGCTCCCGGGACAGGGGCCGTGGCTACACCTTC
TRBJ2-7 | - | TRBV4-1 | CASSPQGRTKSSYEQYF | TGCGCCAGCAGCCCCCAAGGACGGACTAAGAGCTCCTACGAGCAGTACTTC
TRBJ2-1 | - | TRBV2 | CASKSTGSYNEQFF | TGTGCCAGCAAGTCTACCGGGTCCTACAATGAGCAGTTCTTC